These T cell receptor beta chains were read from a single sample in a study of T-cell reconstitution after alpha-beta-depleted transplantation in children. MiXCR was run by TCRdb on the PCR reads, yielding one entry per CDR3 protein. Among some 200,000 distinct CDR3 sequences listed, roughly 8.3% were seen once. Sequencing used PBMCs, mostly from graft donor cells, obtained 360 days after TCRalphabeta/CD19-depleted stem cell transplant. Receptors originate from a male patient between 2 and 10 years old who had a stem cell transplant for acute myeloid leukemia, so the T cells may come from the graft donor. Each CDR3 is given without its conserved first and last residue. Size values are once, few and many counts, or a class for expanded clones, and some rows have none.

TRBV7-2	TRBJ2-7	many	ASKKAGEYEQY
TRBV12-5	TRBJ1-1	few	ASGLTGAGEAF
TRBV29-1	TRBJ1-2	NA	SVSESRRANYGYT
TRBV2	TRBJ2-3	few	ASSEQGLVGTDTQY
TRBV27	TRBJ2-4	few	ASSLSSGEAKNIQY
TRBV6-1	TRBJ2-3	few	ASTRVLGTDTQY
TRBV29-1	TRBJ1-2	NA	SVESSNYGYT
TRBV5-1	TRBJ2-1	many	ASSLRRVSYNEQF
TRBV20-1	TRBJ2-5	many	SATGQSGETQY
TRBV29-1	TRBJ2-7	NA	SVEWEGGSYEQY
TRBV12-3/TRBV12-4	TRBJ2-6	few	ASRTDHFSGANVLT
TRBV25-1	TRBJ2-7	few	ASSEYASGRNYEQY
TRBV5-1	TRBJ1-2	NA	ASRYQTGPGSYGYT
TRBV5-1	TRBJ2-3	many	ASSFPYYGTGSRLGNTQY
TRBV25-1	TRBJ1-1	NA	ASRVIGSEDTEAF
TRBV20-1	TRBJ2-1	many	SATLAAYNEQF
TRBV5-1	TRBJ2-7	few	ASSLSIAGKIYEQY
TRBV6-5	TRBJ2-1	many	ASSYRRSRQTSSDEQF
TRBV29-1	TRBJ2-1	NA	SAPSGSSYNEQF
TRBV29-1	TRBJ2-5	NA	SVRDRGLQETQY
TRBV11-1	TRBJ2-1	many	ASSFVTGGPHEQF
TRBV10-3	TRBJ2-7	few	AISEADRYYEQY
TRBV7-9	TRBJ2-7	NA	ASSRPGTKDEQY
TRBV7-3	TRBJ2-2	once	ASSPGTGGTGELF
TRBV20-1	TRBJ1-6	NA	SARTASSYNSPLH
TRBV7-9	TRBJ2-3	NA	ASSFTVDPTDTQY